The present entry profiles one T cell receptor beta chain with its context. Seattle patient enrollment occurred during active infection, with longitudinal follow-up thereafter. Original processing methods: Reference gene primers were amplified, and this amplification served to estimate nucleated cell counts. Clones were read by immunoSEQ multiplex PCR, and TCRdb kept only the in-frame ones, dropping some. Clonal size and the V and J genes are those of that table, whereas D and trimming came from the DNA. The top ten clones hold under 10% of a sample with over 200,000 clones, more than 80% of them seen once. These data originate in a study of blood T cell repertoires in COVID-19. Study-level background: Acute and convalescent COVID-19 specimens originated in the United States, Italy and Spain. The cDNA or gDNA used as material had been derived from T cells, B-cell-depleted T cells, or PBMCs.

The germline gives CDR1 SNHLY, CDR2 FYNNEI. The CDR3 sequence is 18 residues long. V lost 2 bases to trimming and J lost 8 bases, with 24 bases between them. This sequence joins TRBV2 and TRBJ1-4; D gene unclear. The sample comprised peripheral blood. This sequence was found in a woman of 80 years or more with COVID-19, enrolled during active disease. CDR3 bases: TGTGCCAGCAGTGAAAGAACGCCCCGGGAGGGCTCGAGAGAAAAACTGTTTTTT. Its translation: CASSERTPREGSREKLFF.